Sequencing of this T cell receptor beta chain was carried out in a study of cytomegalovirus exposure and HLA in healthy donors. Study-wide findings and caveats: Of the V segments, some could not be distinguished, including TRBV6-2 and TRBV6-3, and were excluded. It was shown in a later analysis that HLA-associated TCR beta chains were more clonally expanded than other, equally common chains. A prior analysis recorded that most TCR beta V segments were productive about 87% or about 30% of the time. The Asian-associated ancestry cluster reportedly had fewer N-insertions than the roughly 670-donor mean in a later analysis.

With 60 Vbeta and 13 Jbeta primers, the PCR was carried out. Generated by immunoSEQ multiplex PCR, the TCRdb table keeps only in-frame clones and is missing some. The sample shows 130,000 or so clones, about 80% of them seen only once. To note about this clone: Its antigen is not known.

CDR1 is MDHEN, CDR2 SYDVKM, per germline. The CDR3 runs 16 residues. V was pared by 4 bases and J by 4 bases, with 7 bases of the junction left unmatched. What was sequenced was PBMCs. The clonotype originates from a woman in her fifties or sixties in good health and CMV-seropositive. The chain combines TRBV28 with TRBJ2-7; 13 bases agree with TRBD2. As DNA, the CDR3 is TGTGCCAGCAGTTCCGCGGCGGGACTAGCGGGATACGAGCAGTACTTC. Translation gives CASSSAAGLAGYEQYF.